A selection of T cell receptor beta chains follows, all from one sample in a study of Ad26.COV2.S vaccination and SARS-CoV-2 variants. Libraries were prepared by immunoSEQ multiplex PCR; TCRdb keeps only in-frame clonotypes and omits some of them. The table shows over 350,000 clones, with around 85% occurring only once. The material was peripheral blood, obtained in a trial of Ad26.COV2.S vaccine versus placebo. The receptors were sampled from a person between 18 and 65 years old who received the Ad26.COV2.S COVID-19 vaccine or a placebo. The CDR3 runs from the conserved cysteine through the conserved F or W. A D gene is named only where the DNA matches it firmly. Clone size is stated in some rows and not others, as once, few, many or a class when expanded.

>TRBV5-6|15|-|TRBJ2-3|-
CASSLGQLRTDTQYF
TGTGCCAGCAGCTTGGGCCAGCTCCGCACAGATACGCAGTATTTT
>TRBV5-5|14|-|TRBJ2-7|-
CASSLYVEFYEQYF
TGTGCCAGCAGCTTGTATGTCGAATTCTACGAGCAGTACTTC
>TRBV7-6|15|-|TRBJ2-3|-
CASSDAGSSTDTQYF
TGTGCCAGCAGCGATGCGGGGTCTAGCACAGATACGCAGTATTTT
>TRBV12-3/TRBV12-4|12|-|TRBJ2-7|-
CASRPGSYEQYF
TGTGCCAGCAGACCCGGCTCCTACGAGCAGTACTTC
>TRBV3-1/TRBV3-2|16|-|TRBJ1-2|-
CASSQDGGYPNYGYTF
TGTGCCAGCAGCCAAGACGGCGGATACCCTAACTATGGCTACACCTTC
>TRBV7-9|12|-|TRBJ2-7|-
CASSVAQYEQYF
TGTGCCAGCAGCGTAGCCCAATACGAGCAGTACTTC
>TRBV27|13|-|TRBJ2-2|-
CASSLTNTGELFF
TGTGCCAGCAGTTTGACGAACACCGGGGAGCTGTTTTTT
>TRBV6-5|14|-|TRBJ1-2|-
CASSYLRDNYGYTF
TGTGCCAGCAGTTACCTCAGGGATAACTATGGCTACACCTTC
>TRBV18|12|-|TRBJ1-6|-
CASSTPNSPLHF
TGTGCCAGCTCAACACCTAATTCACCCCTCCACTTT
>TRBV2|12|few|TRBJ2-7|-
CASSGKVDEQYF
TGTGCCAGCAGTGGGAAGGTAGACGAGCAGTACTTC
>TRBV3-1/TRBV3-2|16|-|TRBJ2-2|-
CASSQGALQGPGELFF
TGTGCCAGCAGCCAAGGGGCCTTACAGGGTCCCGGGGAGCTGTTTTTT
>TRBV2|16|-|TRBJ1-6|-
CASSDNPRQGGSPLHF
TGTGCCAGCAGTGATAACCCCAGGCAGGGAGGCTCACCCCTCCACTTT
>TRBV3-1/TRBV3-2|15|-|TRBJ1-3|-
CASSQPTGQGNTIYF
TGTGCCAGCAGCCAACCGACAGGCCAAGGAAACACCATATATTTT
>TRBV28|12|-|TRBJ1-2|-
CASSFSSGGYTF
TGTGCCAGCAGTTTTTCTTCGGGCGGCTACACCTTC
>TRBV19|16|-|TRBJ2-3|TRBD2
CASSTGTSGKADTQYF
TGTGCCAGTAGTACAGGGACTAGCGGGAAGGCAGATACGCAGTATTTT
>TRBV7-9|16|-|TRBJ1-1|-
CASSLARVEINTEAFF
TGTGCCAGCAGCCTGGCCAGGGTAGAGATCAACACTGAAGCTTTCTTT
>TRBV6-2/TRBV6-3|14|-|TRBJ1-5|-
CASSTDTSNQPQHF
TGTGCCAGCAGTACGGACACGAGCAATCAGCCCCAGCATTTT
>TRBV19|14|few|TRBJ2-3|TRBD2
CASSIGRGPDTQYF
TGTGCCAGTAGTATTGGGAGGGGCCCAGATACGCAGTATTTT